This is a list of T cell receptor beta chains from one sample in a study of read filtering for tumor transcriptome and immune sequencing. TCRdb reanalysed the reads using MiXCR and keeps one entry per CDR3 protein. The data contain more than 70,000 distinct CDR3 sequences, around a fifth of them seen just once; the ten biggest clones take up over 9.5%. Material: a population of CD138-negative cells sorted from bone marrow. These receptors originate from a donor older than 35 with multiple myeloma. The CDR3 runs from the conserved cysteine through the conserved F or W. The D gene is left open where the match is weak. Expanded clones are given a class, and other clones once, few, many or no size at all.

CDR3 DNA: TGTGCCAGCAGTTCAAGCATCGACAGTGAGCAGTACTTC; CDR3 protein: CASSSSIDSEQYF; V gene: TRBV28; J gene: TRBJ2-7; D gene: .; clone size: .
CDR3 DNA: TGTGCCAGCAGCGACCTAGCGGGGGCCCTCATTGTCCAAGAGACCCAGTACTTC; CDR3 protein: CASSDLAGALIVQETQYF; V gene: TRBV7-2; J gene: TRBJ2-5; D gene: TRBD2; clone size: many
CDR3 DNA: TGTGCCAGCAGTGAAGTGGGACAGGGCAGGACTGAAGCTTTCTTT; CDR3 protein: CASSEVGQGRTEAFF; V gene: TRBV2; J gene: TRBJ1-1; D gene: TRBD1; clone size: .
CDR3 DNA: TGCGCCAGCAGCTTGGGGTCGGGCCAAGAGACCCAGTACTTC; CDR3 protein: CASSLGSGQETQYF; V gene: TRBV5-1; J gene: TRBJ2-5; D gene: .; clone size: few
CDR3 DNA: TGTGCCAGCAGCCAAGGCGGGACAGGCTACAATGAGCAGTTCTTC; CDR3 protein: CASSQGGTGYNEQFF; V gene: TRBV7-9; J gene: TRBJ2-1; D gene: TRBD1; clone size: .
CDR3 DNA: TGTGCCAGCAGCCAGAGACTTTTATGGTTCTATGGCTACACCTTC; CDR3 protein: CASSQRLLWFYGYTF; V gene: TRBV7-2; J gene: TRBJ1-2; D gene: .; clone size: many
CDR3 DNA: TGTGCCAGCAGTACACACCCGGGAGGGAACACTGAAGCTTTCTTT; CDR3 protein: CASSTHPGGNTEAFF; V gene: TRBV6-1; J gene: TRBJ1-1; D gene: .; clone size: many
CDR3 DNA: TGCAGCGTCTACTGGGACGTCTTCCAAGAGACCCAGTACTTC; CDR3 protein: CSVYWDVFQETQYF; V gene: TRBV29-1; J gene: TRBJ2-5; D gene: .; clone size: many
CDR3 DNA: TGTGCCAGCCTCCGACGGCGGGGGGGCAATGAGCAGTTCTTC; CDR3 protein: CASLRRRGGNEQFF; V gene: TRBV28; J gene: TRBJ2-1; D gene: TRBD2; clone size: many
CDR3 DNA: TGTGCCAGCAGCCATTACCAAACAGGGTTGTATGGCTACACCTTC; CDR3 protein: CASSHYQTGLYGYTF; V gene: TRBV7-9; J gene: TRBJ1-2; D gene: .; clone size: many
CDR3 DNA: TGTGCCAGCTATCCCGTTTCGTACTCTGGGGCCAACGTCCTGACTTTC; CDR3 protein: CASYPVSYSGANVLTF; V gene: TRBV7-9; J gene: TRBJ2-6; D gene: .; clone size: many
CDR3 DNA: TGCGCCAGCAGCCAGGGGGGCCAAAGCAATGAGCAGTTCTTC; CDR3 protein: CASSQGGQSNEQFF; V gene: TRBV5-1; J gene: TRBJ2-1; D gene: .; clone size: many
CDR3 DNA: TGCAGTGCTAGAGTTCATTGGGCCAGCACAGATACGCAGTATTTT; CDR3 protein: CSARVHWASTDTQYF; V gene: TRBV20-1; J gene: TRBJ2-3; D gene: .; clone size: few
CDR3 DNA: TGTGCCTGCTCCGGGACCGAGAGGGAAAAACTGTTTTTT; CDR3 protein: CACSGTEREKLFF; V gene: TRBV28; J gene: TRBJ1-4; D gene: .; clone size: many
CDR3 DNA: TGTGCCAGCACAGGACAACTAGCTAACTATGGCTACACCTTC; CDR3 protein: CASTGQLANYGYTF; V gene: TRBV6-6; J gene: TRBJ1-2; D gene: .; clone size: many
CDR3 DNA: TGTGCCAGCCGCTTAGAGTGGAACAATGAGCAGTTCTTC; CDR3 protein: CASRLEWNNEQFF; V gene: TRBV7-3; J gene: TRBJ2-1; D gene: .; clone size: many
CDR3 DNA: TGTGCCAGTAGTATCAACAGTGGTCCCGGGGAGCTGTTTTTT; CDR3 protein: CASSINSGPGELFF; V gene: TRBV19; J gene: TRBJ2-2; D gene: .; clone size: few
CDR3 DNA: TGCGCCAGCAGCATTGGACGGTCCTCTGGGGCCAACGTCCTGACTTTC; CDR3 protein: CASSIGRSSGANVLTF; V gene: TRBV5-1; J gene: TRBJ2-6; D gene: .; clone size: many
CDR3 DNA: TGTGCCACCAGTGTCGGGAGCCTAATCACAGATACGCAGTATTTT; CDR3 protein: CATSVGSLITDTQYF; V gene: TRBV24-1; J gene: TRBJ2-3; D gene: .; clone size: many
CDR3 DNA: TGTGCCAGCAGCTGGAATACGGACCTTAGCACAGATACGCAGTATTTT; CDR3 protein: CASSWNTDLSTDTQYF; V gene: TRBV5-5; J gene: TRBJ2-3; D gene: .; clone size: many
CDR3 DNA: TGTGCCAGCAGCTTCTCACAGGTGCAGTTCTTC; CDR3 protein: CASSFSQVQFF; V gene: TRBV7-2; J gene: TRBJ2-1; D gene: .; clone size: many
CDR3 DNA: TGTGCCAGCAGCACCCCAGGGGTGCCCCAGCATTTT; CDR3 protein: CASSTPGVPQHF; V gene: TRBV28; J gene: TRBJ1-5; D gene: .; clone size: many
CDR3 DNA: TGTGCCATCAGTGAGTCTGACAGAACTAGCACAGATACGCAGTATTTT; CDR3 protein: CAISESDRTSTDTQYF; V gene: TRBV10-3; J gene: TRBJ2-3; D gene: .; clone size: .
CDR3 DNA: TGCGCCAGCAGCCAGACGGCTGGGGCCAACGTCCTGACTTTC; CDR3 protein: CASSQTAGANVLTF; V gene: TRBV4-1; J gene: TRBJ2-6; D gene: .; clone size: .
CDR3 DNA: TGCGCCAGCAGTACAGGGACAGGGAACTTTGGCTACACCTTC; CDR3 protein: CASSTGTGNFGYTF; V gene: TRBV5-1; J gene: TRBJ1-2; D gene: TRBD1; clone size: few
CDR3 DNA: TGTGCCAGCACACCAGGGACTGGAAACACCATATATTTT; CDR3 protein: CASTPGTGNTIYF; V gene: TRBV6-6; J gene: TRBJ1-3; D gene: .; clone size: .
CDR3 DNA: TGCGCCAGCAGCTTGGGAGGGGACCTAGCCTACGAGCAGTACTTC; CDR3 protein: CASSLGGDLAYEQYF; V gene: TRBV5-1; J gene: TRBJ2-7; D gene: .; clone size: .
CDR3 DNA: TGCAGTGCGGCGGGGGGGCCGAAGACCCAGTGCTTC; CDR3 protein: CSAAGGPKTQCF; V gene: TRBV20-1; J gene: TRBJ2-5; D gene: TRBD2; clone size: .
CDR3 DNA: TGTGCCAGCAGTTTAGGGGACGGTAGCAATCAGCCCCAGCATTTT; CDR3 protein: CASSLGDGSNQPQHF; V gene: TRBV28; J gene: TRBJ1-5; D gene: .; clone size: many
CDR3 DNA: TGTGCCAGCAGAAACGGCGGGGGGGCCAATACGCAGTATTTT; CDR3 protein: CASRNGGGANTQYF; V gene: TRBV2; J gene: TRBJ2-3; D gene: TRBD2; clone size: .
CDR3 DNA: TGTGCCAGCAGCATCACTAGCGGGAACCCCTACGAGCAGTACTTC; CDR3 protein: CASSITSGNPYEQYF; V gene: TRBV7-2; J gene: TRBJ2-7; D gene: TRBD2; clone size: many
CDR3 DNA: TGTGCCAGCAGTCCCCCCCCCCCCGGGGAGCTGTTTTTT; CDR3 protein: CASSPPPPGELFF; V gene: TRBV28; J gene: TRBJ2-2; D gene: .; clone size: .
CDR3 DNA: TGTGCCAGCAGACCGGACGGAAACACTGAAGCTTTCTTT; CDR3 protein: CASRPDGNTEAFF; V gene: TRBV28; J gene: TRBJ1-1; D gene: .; clone size: many
CDR3 DNA: TGTGCCAGCAGCGTAGCTTCGACGCTGGGGGATACGCAGTATTTT; CDR3 protein: CASSVASTLGDTQYF; V gene: TRBV9; J gene: TRBJ2-3; D gene: .; clone size: many
CDR3 DNA: TGCAGTGCTCGGGACAGGGGAAGGGAGCCCCAGCATTTT; CDR3 protein: CSARDRGREPQHF; V gene: TRBV20-1; J gene: TRBJ1-5; D gene: TRBD1; clone size: .
CDR3 DNA: TGTGCCAGCAGCTTCCTGGGACAGGGGCCAGAGACCCAGTACTTC; CDR3 protein: CASSFLGQGPETQYF; V gene: TRBV7-9; J gene: TRBJ2-5; D gene: TRBD1; clone size: many
CDR3 DNA: TGCAGTGCTAAGAGACGGGAAGGGCGGGATACGCAGTATTTT; CDR3 protein: CSAKRREGRDTQYF; V gene: TRBV20-1; J gene: TRBJ2-3; D gene: .; clone size: .
CDR3 DNA: TGTGCCAGCAGCCCATACGCCGGGGTTGGTGAAAAACTGTTTTTT; CDR3 protein: CASSPYAGVGEKLFF; V gene: TRBV7-8; J gene: TRBJ1-4; D gene: .; clone size: many
CDR3 DNA: TGTGCCAGCAGTTTATCACAGGTCGATGAAGCTTTCTTT; CDR3 protein: CASSLSQVDEAFF; V gene: TRBV28; J gene: TRBJ1-1; D gene: .; clone size: many
CDR3 DNA: TGTGCCAGCAGACATGGGACAGGGGCCACTGAAGCTTTCTTT; CDR3 protein: CASRHGTGATEAFF; V gene: TRBV7-9; J gene: TRBJ1-1; D gene: TRBD1; clone size: many
CDR3 DNA: TGTGCCAGCAGTTTCTCGTTTACTGAAGCTTTCTTT; CDR3 protein: CASSFSFTEAFF; V gene: TRBV28; J gene: TRBJ1-1; D gene: .; clone size: many
CDR3 DNA: TGTGCCAGCTCAACTGACAGGGCCGGTGGGGAAAAACTGTTTTTT; CDR3 protein: CASSTDRAGGEKLFF; V gene: TRBV18; J gene: TRBJ1-4; D gene: TRBD1; clone size: .
CDR3 DNA: TGTGCCAGCAGTGAAGATTTTCATTACGTTGAGCAGTTCTTC; CDR3 protein: CASSEDFHYVEQFF; V gene: TRBV2; J gene: TRBJ2-1; D gene: .; clone size: .
CDR3 DNA: TGTGCCAGCAGTTTGGAGTTCAGGACGTCCCCTAAAGAGACCCAGTACTTC; CDR3 protein: CASSLEFRTSPKETQYF; V gene: TRBV12-3/TRBV12-4; J gene: TRBJ2-5; D gene: .; clone size: many
CDR3 DNA: TGTGCCAGCAGCTGGGCCGAGACCCAGTACTTC; CDR3 protein: CASSWAETQYF; V gene: TRBV5-8; J gene: TRBJ2-5; D gene: .; clone size: .
CDR3 DNA: TGTGCCAGCAGCGTACAGGGGAGGGACGAAAGGCTGTTTTTT; CDR3 protein: CASSVQGRDERLFF; V gene: TRBV6-1; J gene: TRBJ1-4; D gene: TRBD1; clone size: .
CDR3 DNA: TGCAGTGCTTGGGTGACAGGCTCCTACGAGCAGTACTTC; CDR3 protein: CSAWVTGSYEQYF; V gene: TRBV20-1; J gene: TRBJ2-7; D gene: .; clone size: many
CDR3 DNA: TGTGCCAGCAGCGTCGGGACACAAACGGGTACCGGGGAGCTGTTTTTT; CDR3 protein: CASSVGTQTGTGELFF; V gene: TRBV7-9; J gene: TRBJ2-2; D gene: .; clone size: many
CDR3 DNA: TGTGCCAGCAGTGGGGGGACAGGGTATTGGGACTCCTATAATTCACCCCTCCACTTT; CDR3 protein: CASSGGTGYWDSYNSPLHF; V gene: TRBV6-1; J gene: TRBJ1-6; D gene: TRBD1; clone size: many
CDR3 DNA: TGCGCCAGCAGCTCCGGGACAGCGGAAGAGACCCAGTACTTC; CDR3 protein: CASSSGTAEETQYF; V gene: TRBV5-1; J gene: TRBJ2-5; D gene: TRBD1; clone size: many
CDR3 DNA: TGTGCCAGTAGTTACCAGGGACAGCGCGGTAATCAGCCCCAGCATTTT; CDR3 protein: CASSYQGQRGNQPQHF; V gene: TRBV19; J gene: TRBJ1-5; D gene: TRBD1; clone size: many
CDR3 DNA: TGCGCCAGCAGCTTGATGGACAGGAACACTGAAGCTTTCTTT; CDR3 protein: CASSLMDRNTEAFF; V gene: TRBV5-1; J gene: TRBJ1-1; D gene: .; clone size: many
CDR3 DNA: TGTGCCAGCACCCTAACAGGGGGCGACTCTGGGGCCAACGTCCTGACTTTC; CDR3 protein: CASTLTGGDSGANVLTF; V gene: TRBV7-9; J gene: TRBJ2-6; D gene: TRBD1; clone size: many
CDR3 DNA: TGCGCCAGCAGCTTGACGCGGTTACTACGCTCCTTACCCGGGGAGCTGTTTTTT; CDR3 protein: CASSLTRLLRSLPGELFF; V gene: TRBV5-1; J gene: TRBJ2-2; D gene: .; clone size: .
CDR3 DNA: TGCAGTGCTAGAGGGGGGAACGGGCAGCCCCAGCATTTT; CDR3 protein: CSARGGNGQPQHF; V gene: TRBV20-1; J gene: TRBJ1-5; D gene: .; clone size: .
CDR3 DNA: TGCGCCAGCAGCTTGGGGGATTGGGACACTGAAGCTTTCTTT; CDR3 protein: CASSLGDWDTEAFF; V gene: TRBV5-1; J gene: TRBJ1-1; D gene: .; clone size: many
CDR3 DNA: TGTGCCAGCAGTGCAACAGATACGCAGTATTTT; CDR3 protein: CASSATDTQYF; V gene: TRBV2; J gene: TRBJ2-3; D gene: .; clone size: many
CDR3 DNA: TGTGCCAGCTCAGAGCCTCGAGGACAAGAGACCCAGTACTTC; CDR3 protein: CASSEPRGQETQYF; V gene: TRBV18; J gene: TRBJ2-5; D gene: .; clone size: few
CDR3 DNA: TGTGCCATCAGCGGCGACAGAAATGAAAAACTGTTTTTT; CDR3 protein: CAISGDRNEKLFF; V gene: TRBV10-3; J gene: TRBJ1-4; D gene: .; clone size: many